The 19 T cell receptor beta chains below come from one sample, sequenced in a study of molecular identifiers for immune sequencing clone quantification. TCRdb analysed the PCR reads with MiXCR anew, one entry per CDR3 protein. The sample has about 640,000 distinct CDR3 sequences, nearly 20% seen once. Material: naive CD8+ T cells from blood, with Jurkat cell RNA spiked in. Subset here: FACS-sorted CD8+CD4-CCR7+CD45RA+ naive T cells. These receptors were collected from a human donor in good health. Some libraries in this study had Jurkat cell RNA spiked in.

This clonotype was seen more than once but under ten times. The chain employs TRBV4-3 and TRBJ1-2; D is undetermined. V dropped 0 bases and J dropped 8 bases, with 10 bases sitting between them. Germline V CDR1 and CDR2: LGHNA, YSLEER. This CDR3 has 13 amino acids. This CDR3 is CASSQDQEGGYTF. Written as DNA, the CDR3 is TGCGCCAGCAGCCAAGATCAAGAAGGGGGCTACACCTTC.

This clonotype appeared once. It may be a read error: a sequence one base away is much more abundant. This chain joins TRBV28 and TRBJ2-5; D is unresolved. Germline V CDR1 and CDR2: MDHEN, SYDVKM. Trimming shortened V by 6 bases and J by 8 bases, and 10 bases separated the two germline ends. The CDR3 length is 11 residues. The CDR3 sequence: CASSPAKTQYF. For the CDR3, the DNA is TGTGCCAGCAGCCCCGCTAAAACCCAGTACTTC.

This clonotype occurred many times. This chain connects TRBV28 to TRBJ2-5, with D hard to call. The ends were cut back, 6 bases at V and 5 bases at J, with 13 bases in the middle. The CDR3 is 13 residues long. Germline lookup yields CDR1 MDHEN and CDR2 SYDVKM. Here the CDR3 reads CASSTHLEETQYF. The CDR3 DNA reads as TGTGCCAGCAGCACACACTTGGAGGAGACCCAGTACTTC.

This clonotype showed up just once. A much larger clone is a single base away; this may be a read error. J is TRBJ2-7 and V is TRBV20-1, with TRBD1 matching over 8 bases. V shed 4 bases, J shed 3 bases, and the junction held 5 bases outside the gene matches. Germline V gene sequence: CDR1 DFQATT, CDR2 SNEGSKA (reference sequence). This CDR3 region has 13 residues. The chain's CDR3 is CSATDRVFYEQYF. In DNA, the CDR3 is TGCAGTGCTACGGACAGGGTTTTCTACGAGCAGTACTTC.

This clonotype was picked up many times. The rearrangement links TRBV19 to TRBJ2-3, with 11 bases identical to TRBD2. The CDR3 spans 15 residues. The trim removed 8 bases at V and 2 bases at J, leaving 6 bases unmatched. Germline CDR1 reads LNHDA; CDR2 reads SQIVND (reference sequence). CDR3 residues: CASSLAGAFTDTQYF. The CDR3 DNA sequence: TGTGCCAGTTCACTAGCGGGGGCCTTCACAGATACGCAGTATTTT.

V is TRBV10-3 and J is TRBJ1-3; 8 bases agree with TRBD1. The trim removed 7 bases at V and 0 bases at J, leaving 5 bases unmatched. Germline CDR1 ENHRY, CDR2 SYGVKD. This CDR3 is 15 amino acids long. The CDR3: CAIMQGASSGNTIYF. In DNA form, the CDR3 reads TGTGCCATCATGCAGGGGGCAAGCTCTGGAAACACCATATATTTT.

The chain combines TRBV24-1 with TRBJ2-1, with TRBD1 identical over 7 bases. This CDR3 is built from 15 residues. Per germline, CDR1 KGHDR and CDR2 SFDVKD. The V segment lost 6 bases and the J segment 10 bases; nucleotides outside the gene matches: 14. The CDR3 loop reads CATSNSQGVNPEQFF. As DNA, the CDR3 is TGTGCCACCAGTAATAGTCAGGGGGTCAACCCCGAGCAGTTCTTC.

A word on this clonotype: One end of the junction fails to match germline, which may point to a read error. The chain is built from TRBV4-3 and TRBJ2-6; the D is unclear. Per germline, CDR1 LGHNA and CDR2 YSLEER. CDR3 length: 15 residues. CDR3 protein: CAGSQFGFGANVLTF. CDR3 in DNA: TGCGCCGGCAGCCAATTTGGGTTTGGGGCCAACGTCCTGACTTTC.

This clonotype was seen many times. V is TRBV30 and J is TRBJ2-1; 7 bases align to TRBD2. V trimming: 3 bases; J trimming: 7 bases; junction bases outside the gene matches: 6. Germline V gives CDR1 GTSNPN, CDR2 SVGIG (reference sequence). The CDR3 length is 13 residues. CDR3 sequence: CAWSRTRINEQFF. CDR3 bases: TGTGCCTGGAGCCGGACTAGGATAAATGAGCAGTTCTTC.

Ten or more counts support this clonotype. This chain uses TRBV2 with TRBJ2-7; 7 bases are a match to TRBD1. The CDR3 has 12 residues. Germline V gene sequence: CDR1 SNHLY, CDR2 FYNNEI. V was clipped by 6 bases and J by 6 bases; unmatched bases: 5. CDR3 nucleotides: TGTGCCAGCAGAGATACAGGGGTCGAGCAGTACTTC. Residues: CASRDTGVEQYF. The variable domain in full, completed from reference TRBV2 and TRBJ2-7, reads EPEVTQTPSHQVTQMGQEVILRCVPISNHLYFYWYRQILGQKVEFLVSFYNNEISEKSEIFDDQFSVERPDGSNFTLKIRSTKLEDSAMYFCASRDTGVEQYFGPGTRLTVT.

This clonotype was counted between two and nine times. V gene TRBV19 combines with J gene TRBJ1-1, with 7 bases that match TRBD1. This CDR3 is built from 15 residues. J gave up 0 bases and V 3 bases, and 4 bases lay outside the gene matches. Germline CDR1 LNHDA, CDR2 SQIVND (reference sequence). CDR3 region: CASSISTGMNTEAFF. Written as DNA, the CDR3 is TGTGCCAGTAGTATTTCGACAGGGATGAACACTGAAGCTTTCTTT. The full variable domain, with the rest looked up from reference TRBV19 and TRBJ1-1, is DGGITQSPKYLFRKEGQNVTLSCEQNLNHDAMYWYRQDPGQGLRLIYYSQIVNDFQKGDIAEGYSVSREKKESFPLTVTSAQKNPTAFYLCASSISTGMNTEAFFGQGTRLTVV.

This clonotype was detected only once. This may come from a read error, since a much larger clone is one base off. The CDR3 nucleotides are TGCAGCGTTGAGGGACTAGCGGGGTTCACCGGGGAGCTGTTTTTT. Translating it yields CSVEGLAGFTGELFF. This chain connects TRBV29-1 to TRBJ2-2; 13 nucleotides align to TRBD2. This CDR3 spans 15 amino acids. After removal of 3 bases from V and 4 bases from J, the junction contained 2 bases not matched to a gene. The V gene's germline CDR1 is SQVTM and CDR2 ANQGSEA.

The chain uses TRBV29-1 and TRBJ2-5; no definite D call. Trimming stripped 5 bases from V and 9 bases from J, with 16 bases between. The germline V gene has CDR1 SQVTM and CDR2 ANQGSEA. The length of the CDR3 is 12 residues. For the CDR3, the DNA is TGCAGCGTTAAGGCCGCAGTCGAGTCCCAGTACTTC. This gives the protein CSVKAAVESQYF.

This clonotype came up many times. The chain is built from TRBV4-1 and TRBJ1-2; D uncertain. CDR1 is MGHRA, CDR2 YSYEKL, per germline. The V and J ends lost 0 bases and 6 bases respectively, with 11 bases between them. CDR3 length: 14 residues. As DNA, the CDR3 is TGCGCCAGCAGCCAAGAAAAAGGGTCCGATGGCTACACCTTC. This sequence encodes CASSQEKGSDGYTF.

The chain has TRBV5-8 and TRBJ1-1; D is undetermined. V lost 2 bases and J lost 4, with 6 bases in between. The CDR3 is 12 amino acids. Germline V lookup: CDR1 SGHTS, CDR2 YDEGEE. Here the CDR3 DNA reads TGTGCCAGCAGCTTCTTAGCCACTGAAGCTTTCTTT. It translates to CASSFLATEAFF.

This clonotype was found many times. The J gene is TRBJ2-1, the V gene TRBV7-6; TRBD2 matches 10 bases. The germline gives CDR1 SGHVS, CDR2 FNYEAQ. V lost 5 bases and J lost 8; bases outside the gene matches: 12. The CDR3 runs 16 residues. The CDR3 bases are TGTGCCAGCAGCCTACCATGGGGAGCGGGGGGGGATGAGCAGTTCTTC. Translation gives CASSLPWGAGGDEQFF.

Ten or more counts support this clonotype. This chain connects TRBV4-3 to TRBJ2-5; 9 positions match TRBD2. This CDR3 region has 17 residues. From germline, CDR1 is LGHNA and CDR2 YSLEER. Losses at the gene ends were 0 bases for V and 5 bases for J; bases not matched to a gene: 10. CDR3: CASSQDLAGGPGETQYF. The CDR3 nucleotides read TGCGCCAGCAGCCAAGATCTTGCGGGGGGGCCTGGCGAGACCCAGTACTTC.

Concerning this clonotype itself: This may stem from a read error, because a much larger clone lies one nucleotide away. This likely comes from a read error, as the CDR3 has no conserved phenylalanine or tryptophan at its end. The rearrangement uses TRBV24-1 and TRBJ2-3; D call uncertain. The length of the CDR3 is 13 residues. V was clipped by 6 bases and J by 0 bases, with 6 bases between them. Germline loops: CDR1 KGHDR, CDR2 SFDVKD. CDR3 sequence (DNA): TGTGCCACCAGTTTTAGCAGCACAGATACGCAGTATCTT. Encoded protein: CATSFSSTDTQYL.

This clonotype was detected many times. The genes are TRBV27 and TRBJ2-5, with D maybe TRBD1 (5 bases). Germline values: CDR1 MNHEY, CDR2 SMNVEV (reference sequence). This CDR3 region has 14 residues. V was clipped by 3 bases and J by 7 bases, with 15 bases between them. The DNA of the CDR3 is TGTGCCAGCAGTTTTATTGCGCAGGGCGGGACCCAGTACTTC. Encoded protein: CASSFIAQGGTQYF.